Listed here are 32 T cell receptor beta chains from one sample, sequenced in a study of blood T cell repertoires in COVID-19. Data came from immunoSEQ multiplex PCR; TCRdb stores just in-frame clones and leaves some out. The data contain hundreds of thousands of clones, around 90% of them singletons. The sequenced material came from PBMCs or T cells enriched from blood (not recorded which). All receptors derive from a woman aged 40 to 50 with acute COVID-19.

Here the CDR3 reads CSASYVGQGNTIYF. CDR3 bases: TGCAGTGCTAGTTATGTGGGACAGGGAAACACCATATATTTT. V usage is TRBV20-1 and J usage is TRBJ1-3; 7 bases map to TRBD1. The junction had 6 bases not matched to a gene; V was cut back by 3 bases and J by 4 bases. The germline CDR1 and CDR2 sequences are DFQATT and SNEGSKA (reference sequence). The CDR3 is 14 amino acids.

This clone was counted once. V usage is TRBV12-5 and J usage is TRBJ1-3, with a weak D call TRBD1 (5 bases). The germline V and J ends were trimmed by 8 bases and 6 bases, with 11 bases remaining between them. CDR3 length: 12 residues. Germline CDR1 is LGHNT and CDR2 is FRNRAP. CDR3 nucleotides: TGTGCTAGTAGGGACTTTTTAAACACCATATATTTT. Its translation: CASRDFLNTIYF.

The chain couples TRBV6-5 to TRBJ2-1, with D maybe TRBD2 (6 bases). CDR1 and CDR2 from the germline V gene are MNHEY and SVGAGI. The CDR3 length is 14 residues. The V gene lost 7 bases and the J gene lost 5 bases, with 15 bases spanning the gap. CDR3 sequence (DNA): TGTGCCAGCATTTATGGGGGGAAACACAATGAGCAGTTCTTC. Translating it yields CASIYGGKHNEQFF.

The chain links TRBV30 to TRBJ2-5, with a weak D call TRBD2 (5 bases). CDR3 length: 13 residues. Germline-derived CDR1 and CDR2 are GTSNPN and SVGIG (reference sequence). With 0 bases removed from V and 5 bases from J, the gap between germline ends came to 10 bases. Written as DNA, the CDR3 is TGTGCCTGGAGTGTACAAGGCGGGGAGACCCAGTACTTC. As protein: CAWSVQGGETQYF. Combining the CDR3 with reference TRBV30 and TRBJ2-5 gives the whole variable domain SQTIHQWPATLVQPVGSPLSLECTVEGTSNPNLYWYRQAAGRGLQLLFYSVGIGQISSEVPQNLSASRPQDRQFILSSKKLLLSDSGFYLCAWSVQGGETQYFGPGTRLLVL.

The gene calls are TRBV5-8 and TRBJ2-2; tentatively, D is TRBD1 (6 bases). Trimming took off 4 bases at V and 3 bases at J, with 13 bases between the two ends. CDR1 is SGHTS and CDR2 is YDEGEE in the germline V gene. This CDR3 has 15 amino acids. The CDR3 nucleotides are TGTGCCAGCAGCCTACAGGGAGCTCACACCGGGGAGCTGTTTTTT. Its translation: CASSLQGAHTGELFF.

The J gene is TRBJ1-4, the V gene TRBV5-1; D remains ambiguous. Germline CDR1 reads SGHRS; CDR2 reads YFSETQ. V lost 1 base to trimming and J lost 4 bases, with 11 bases between them. The CDR3 has 15 amino acids. CDR3 bases: TGCGCCAGCAGCTTGAGCGCCCCCCGTAATGAAAAACTGTTTTTT. Translated, it gives CASSLSAPRNEKLFF.

The rearrangement uses TRBV20-1 and TRBJ1-2; D unresolved. The germline gives CDR1 DFQATT, CDR2 SNEGSKA (reference sequence). V lost 3 bases and J lost 4, with 15 bases in between. The CDR3 contains 14 residues. The CDR3 nucleotides are TGCAGTGCTAGTTTAATGAGGAGCGGCTATGGCTACACCTTC. Its protein is CSASLMRSGYGYTF.

The chain couples TRBV19 to TRBJ2-7, with D perhaps TRBD1 (5 bases). The V gene's germline CDR1 is LNHDA and CDR2 SQIVND (reference sequence). The germline V and J ends were trimmed by 4 bases and 7 bases, with 8 bases remaining between them. CDR3 size: 11 residues. The CDR3 DNA follows: TGTGCCAGTAGTAAGGGGTTTGAGCAGTACTTC. It yields the protein CASSKGFEQYF.

The rearrangement joins TRBV18 to TRBJ1-1, with D possibly matching TRBD1 (5 bases). The germline V gene has CDR1 KGHSH and CDR2 LQKENI. The CDR3 length is 12 residues. Trimming removed 8 bases from V and 5 bases from J, with 12 bases in between. CDR3 region: CASAAGWTEAFF. CDR3 nucleotides: TGTGCCAGCGCGGCAGGGTGGACTGAAGCTTTCTTT. The whole variable domain, filled in from reference TRBV18 and TRBJ1-1, reads NAGVMQNPRHLVRRRGQEARLRCSPMKGHSHVYWYRQLPEEGLKFMVYLQKENIIDESGMPKERFSAEFPKEGPSILRIQQVVRGDSAAYFCASAAGWTEAFFGQGTRLTVV.

The J gene is TRBJ1-1, the V gene TRBV10-2, with D perhaps matching TRBD1 (5 bases). Germline loops: CDR1 WSHSY, CDR2 SAAADI. V shed 3 bases and J shed 3 bases, with 8 bases lying between them. The CDR3 runs to 13 residues. Written as DNA, the CDR3 is TGCGCCAGCAGTGAAGGGGTGTACACTGAAGCTTTCTTT. Residues: CASSEGVYTEAFF.

The rearrangement uses TRBV5-4 and TRBJ1-2, with D possibly being TRBD1 (6 bases). Germline V gene sequence: CDR1 SGHNT, CDR2 YYREEE (reference sequence). Trimming shortened V by 5 bases and J by 4 bases, and 18 bases separated the two germline ends. The CDR3 consists of 15 residues. The CDR3 loop reads CASRPQGQLIYGYTF. CDR3 DNA sequence: TGTGCCAGCAGACCACAGGGTCAGTTGATCTATGGCTACACCTTC.

This clone has only a few counts. The CDR3 loop reads CASSLGGNEQFF. The DNA of the CDR3 is TGTGCCAGCAGTTTGGGGGGGAATGAGCAGTTCTTC. The J gene is TRBJ2-1, the V gene TRBV12-3 or TRBV12-4; 7 bases line up with TRBD2. The CDR3 length is 12 residues. Trimming at V came to 3 bases and at J to 7 bases, leaving 0 bases not matched to a gene.

This chain uses TRBV5-4 with TRBJ1-1; 7 positions agree with TRBD1. Per the germline V gene, CDR1 is SGHNT and CDR2 is YYREEE (reference sequence). The V segment lost 2 bases and the J segment 4 bases; nucleotides outside the gene matches: 5. The CDR3 has 14 amino acids. The CDR3, as DNA: TGTGCCAGCAGCTTTAACAGGGGTGGCACTGAAGCTTTCTTT. Translating gives CASSFNRGGTEAFF. The entire variable domain, with the rest obtained from reference TRBV5-4 and TRBJ1-1, is as follows: ETGVTQSPTHLIKTRGQQVTLRCSSQSGHNTVSWYQQALGQGPQFIFQYYREEENGRGNFPPRFSGLQFPNYSSELNVNALELDDSALYLCASSFNRGGTEAFFGQGTRLTVV.

The chain carries TRBV6-6 and TRBJ1-2, with 8 bases aligning to TRBD1. This CDR3 contains 11 residues. In germline, CDR1 is MNHNY, CDR2 SVGAGI (reference sequence). The ends lost 8 bases at V and 8 bases at J; junction bases unmatched: 4. DNA of the CDR3: TGTGCCAGCGGACAGGGCGGCGGCTACACCTTC. This gives the protein CASGQGGGYTF.

The rearrangement links TRBV4-1 to TRBJ1-6; D ambiguous. V was shortened by 1 base and J by 5 bases, with 15 bases between the two germline ends. Per the germline V gene, CDR1 is MGHRA and CDR2 is YSYEKL. This CDR3 region has 17 residues. The CDR3 sequence: CASSQARKRLNNSPLHF. Written as DNA, the CDR3 is TGCGCCAGCAGCCAAGCGCGGAAGAGACTTAATAATTCACCCCTCCACTTT.

This chain joins TRBV6-5 and TRBJ1-2, with D possibly being TRBD1 (6 bases). Trimming cost V 10 bases and J 0 bases, with 12 bases left between them. CDR3 size: 13 residues. CDR1 and CDR2 (germline): MNHEY, SVGAGI. The DNA for the CDR3 is TGTGCCACCACGACAGGTACTAACTATGGCTACACCTTC. Amino acid sequence: CATTTGTNYGYTF.

This clone came up once. This chain links TRBV5-1 with TRBJ2-5; 11 positions agree with TRBD2. From germline, CDR1 is SGHRS and CDR2 YFSETQ. V lost 0 bases and J lost 6; bases outside the gene matches: 7. This CDR3 has 16 residues. The CDR3 coding sequence is TGCGCCAGCAGCTTGGATCCTAGCGGGGGGCTAAAGACCCAGTACTTC. It is translated as CASSLDPSGGLKTQYF.

The gene calls are TRBV5-6 and TRBJ1-2; D possibly corresponds to TRBD1 (5 bases). The CDR3 has 15 amino acids. Germline V gene sequence: CDR1 SGHDT, CDR2 YYEEEE. V gave up 4 bases and J gave up 8 bases, with 21 bases separating them. The chain's CDR3 is CASSPPAGVGWGYTF. CDR3 coding DNA: TGTGCCAGCAGCCCTCCCGCGGGGGTGGGATGGGGCTACACCTTC.

This chain joins TRBV30 and TRBJ1-1, with a possible D match to TRBD1 (6 bases). Trimming cost V 6 bases and J 4 bases, with 21 bases left between them. Germline CDR1 and CDR2: GTSNPN and SVGIG (reference sequence). The CDR3 contains 15 residues. CDR3 sequence (DNA): TGTGCCTGTAACCGGGACACAGGGAGTGGCACTGAAGCTTTCTTT. Translation gives CACNRDTGSGTEAFF.

This chain connects TRBV2 to TRBJ1-2; D is unclear. Germline values: CDR1 SNHLY, CDR2 FYNNEI. Trimming took off 10 bases at V and 8 bases at J, with 14 bases between the two ends. There are 11 residues in the CDR3. CDR3 amino acids: CATQALRGYTF. DNA for the CDR3: TGTGCCACCCAGGCCTTGCGCGGCTACACCTTC.

This clone was seen once. This chain uses TRBV19 with TRBJ1-5, with D hard to call. The germline V gene encodes CDR1 LNHDA and CDR2 SQIVND (reference sequence). V was pared by 3 bases and J by 5 bases, with 17 bases between. The CDR3 loop spans 16 amino acids. The CDR3 protein is CASSINLAGTYQPQHF. CDR3 coding DNA: TGTGCCAGTAGTATTAACCTAGCAGGAACTTATCAGCCCCAGCATTTT.

Here the CDR3 DNA reads TGCAGCGTTGGATCACAAAATCAGCCCCAGCATTTT. Its translation: CSVGSQNQPQHF. The V and J genes are TRBV29-1 and TRBJ1-5; D not certain. Germline assignment: CDR1 SQVTM and CDR2 ANQGSEA. There are 12 residues in the CDR3. The V and J ends lost 4 bases and 4 bases respectively, with 8 bases between them.

V and J are TRBV18 and TRBJ2-7; no clear D. The CDR3 has 14 residues. Germline loops: CDR1 KGHSH, CDR2 LQKENI. V was clipped by 0 bases and J by 7 bases, with 13 bases between them. The CDR3 DNA reads as TGTGCCAGCTCACCACCGTCCGAGGTTGGGGAGCAGTACTTC. Protein product: CASSPPSEVGEQYF. The full variable domain, completed using reference TRBV18 and TRBJ2-7, is NAGVMQNPRHLVRRRGQEARLRCSPMKGHSHVYWYRQLPEEGLKFMVYLQKENIIDESGMPKERFSAEFPKEGPSILRIQQVVRGDSAAYFCASSPPSEVGEQYFGPGTRLTVT.

This sequence joins TRBV2 and TRBJ2-1; 9 positions agree with TRBD2. V trimming: 2 bases; J trimming: 5 bases; junction bases outside the gene matches: 10. Germline CDR1 is SNHLY and CDR2 is FYNNEI. There are 17 residues in the CDR3. The CDR3 reads CASSESGGLAGNNEQFF. DNA for the CDR3: TGTGCCAGCAGTGAATCGGGGGGGCTAGCGGGGAACAATGAGCAGTTCTTC.

V usage is TRBV2 and J usage is TRBJ2-7; maybe TRBD2 (5 bases). The length of the CDR3 is 13 residues. From germline, CDR1 is SNHLY and CDR2 FYNNEI. Between the trimmed V and J ends, which lost 2 bases and 3 bases, there was a span of 8 bases. CDR3 DNA sequence: TGTGCCAGCAGTGAAAGGGAGTACTACGAGCAGTACTTC. This encodes CASSEREYYEQYF.

This clone was seen a single time. One junction end does not reproduce the germline sequence, and a read error may be involved. The V gene is TRBV4-1, the J gene TRBJ1-4; D uncertain. The germline V gene has CDR1 MGHRA and CDR2 YSYEKL. There are 13 residues in the CDR3. CDR3 bases: TGCGCCAGCAGCCAGGCGGAGCGGGAAAGACTGTTTTTT. Protein product: CASSQAERERLFF.

The chain links TRBV11-2 to TRBJ1-6, with D perhaps matching TRBD1 (6 bases). In germline, CDR1 is SGHAT, CDR2 FQNNGV. The CDR3 totals 15 residues. V lost 5 bases and J 3 bases, leaving 11 bases between the germline ends. As DNA, the CDR3 is TGTGCCAGCAGCCCACAGGGTATCTATAATTCACCCCTCCACTTT. Protein sequence: CASSPQGIYNSPLHF.

This clone was observed a handful of times. The chain recombines TRBV7-2 with TRBJ1-5, with a tentative D call TRBD1 (5 bases). This CDR3 contains 14 residues. Trimming stripped 2 bases from V and 3 bases from J, with 8 bases between. Germline-derived CDR1 and CDR2 are SGHTA and FQGNSA. This CDR3 reads CASSLQGDNQPQHF. The CDR3 bases are TGTGCCAGCAGCTTACAGGGTGACAATCAGCCCCAGCATTTT.

DNA of the CDR3: TGTGCCAGCAGCCCAAGGACTAGCACAGATACGCAGTATTTT. It encodes CASSPRTSTDTQYF. V is TRBV9 and J is TRBJ2-3; D is possibly TRBD2 (5 bases). V gave up 4 bases and J gave up 0 bases, with 9 bases separating them. This CDR3 contains 14 residues. CDR1 is SGDLS, CDR2 YYNGEE, per germline. Complete variable domain (other parts from reference TRBV9 and TRBJ2-3): DSGVTQTPKHLITATGQRVTLRCSPRSGDLSVYWYQQSLDQGLQFLIQYYNGEERAKGNILERFSAQQFPDLHSELNLSSLELGDSALYFCASSPRTSTDTQYFGPGTRLTVL.

The gene calls are TRBV25-1 and TRBJ1-5, with a weak D call TRBD1 (6 bases). The CDR3 spans 13 residues. Germline CDR1 MGHDK, CDR2 SYGVNS. With 5 bases removed from V and 7 bases from J, the gap between germline ends came to 12 bases. In DNA, the CDR3 is TGTGCCAGCAGTTACAGGGAAGGACAGCCCCAGCATTTT. This translates into CASSYREGQPQHF.

The chain carries TRBV3-1 (or the pseudogene TRBV3-2) and TRBJ1-3; D is ambiguous. V was trimmed by 1 base and J by 3 bases, leaving 7 bases between them. CDR1 LGHDT and CDR2 YNNKEL come from the germline V gene (reference sequence). The CDR3 spans 14 residues. CDR3 residues: CASSQGSGGNTIYF. The CDR3 DNA reads TGTGCCAGCAGCCAAGGGAGTGGTGGAAACACCATATATTTT.

The rearrangement links TRBV30 to TRBJ1-2; TRBD1 might be the D (6 bases). Looked up from germline, CDR1 is GTSNPN and CDR2 is SVGIG (reference sequence). CDR3 length equals 16 residues. Trimming stripped 2 bases from V and 0 bases from J, with 16 bases between. The CDR3 reads CAWSSRGTQANYGYTF. In nucleotides, the CDR3 is TGTGCCTGGAGTTCTAGGGGGACCCAAGCTAACTATGGCTACACCTTC.